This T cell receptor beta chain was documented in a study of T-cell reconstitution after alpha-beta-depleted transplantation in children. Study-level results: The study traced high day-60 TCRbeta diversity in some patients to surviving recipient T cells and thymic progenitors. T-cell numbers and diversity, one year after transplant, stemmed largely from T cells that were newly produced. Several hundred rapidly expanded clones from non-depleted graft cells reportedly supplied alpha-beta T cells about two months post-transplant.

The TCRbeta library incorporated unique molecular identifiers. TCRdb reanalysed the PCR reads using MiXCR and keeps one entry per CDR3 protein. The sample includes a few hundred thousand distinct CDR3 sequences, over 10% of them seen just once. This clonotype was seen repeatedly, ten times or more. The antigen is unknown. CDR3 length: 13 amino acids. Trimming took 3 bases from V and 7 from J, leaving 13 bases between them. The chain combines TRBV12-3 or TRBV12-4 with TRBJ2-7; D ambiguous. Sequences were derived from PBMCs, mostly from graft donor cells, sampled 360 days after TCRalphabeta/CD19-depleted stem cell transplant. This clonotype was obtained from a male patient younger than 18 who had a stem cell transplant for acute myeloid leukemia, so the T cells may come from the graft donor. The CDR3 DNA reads TGTGCCAGCAGTTTTGCCGTTTCGGAAGAGCAGTACTTC. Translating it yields CASSFAVSEEQYF.